This TCR beta chain was sequenced for a study of cytomegalovirus exposure and HLA in healthy donors. Germline V lookup: CDR1 MNHEY, CDR2 SMNVEV (reference sequence). CDR3 length: 15 amino acids. The V end was cut by 5 bases, the J end by 1 base, with 14 bases between. Only in-frame clones appear in the TCRdb table, and some are missing; sequencing was by immunoSEQ multiplex PCR. The table shows approximately 200,000 clones, with 84% occurring only once. Sequenced: PBMCs. The chain links TRBV27 to TRBJ2-5; D is ambiguous. The sequence was collected from a man aged 18 to 35 in good health and CMV-seropositive. This chain's CDR3 is CASSPPGVTQETQYF. The CDR3 bases are TGTGCCAGCAGTCCTCCTGGAGTTACCCAAGAGACCCAGTACTTC.